A single sample gave rise to the 17 T cell receptor beta chains below, sequenced in a study of T cells in Graves' hyperthyroidism and ophthalmopathy. There were TCR beta CDR3 regions amplified from RNA transcripts. The HTBI set primed first-round TCR CDR3 RT-PCR. Each CDR3 protein is one row after TCRdb ran MiXCR on the multiplex PCR reads. This sample has about 840,000 distinct CDR3 sequences, with 35% to 40% found just once. Sequenced input: blood. The receptors come from a man between 18 and 35 years old with Graves' hyperthyroidism.

Comment on this clonotype: Germline and junction disagree at one end, which may indicate a read error. This chain joins TRBV5-1 and TRBJ1-6, with a weak D call TRBD1 (5 bases). The CDR3 consists of 13 residues. From germline, CDR1 is SGHRS and CDR2 YFSETQ. For the CDR3, the DNA is TGCGCCGGCAGCTTAAACAGGAATTCACCCCTCCACTTT. Its protein product is CAGSLNRNSPLHF.

The table lists this clonotype with many counts. The chain has TRBV7-6 and TRBJ1-2; no firm D call. The CDR3 covers 18 residues. The germline gives CDR1 SGHVS, CDR2 FNYEAQ. Between the trimmed V and J ends, which lost 2 bases and 4 bases, there was a span of 23 bases. CDR3 DNA: TGTGCCAGCAGCTTACAGTCGCCCGGGTCGTACCAGACCTATGGCTACACCTTC. It is translated as CASSLQSPGSYQTYGYTF.

Comment on this clonotype: A much larger clone differs by one base, so this may be a read error. The rearrangement links TRBV7-2 to TRBJ2-7, with D perhaps TRBD2 (6 bases). CDR1 and CDR2 (germline): SGHTA, FQGNSA. The CDR3 consists of 14 residues. Trimming stripped 7 bases from V and 3 bases from J, with 16 bases between. CDR3 nucleotide sequence: TGTGCCAGCAATTTCCGCGGGGTGGACTACGAGCAGTACTTC. This translates into CASNFRGVDYEQYF.

A remark on this clonotype: With a much larger clone just one base away, this may be a read error. V and J are TRBV2 and TRBJ1-1; D ambiguous. Trimming stripped 6 bases from V and 3 bases from J, with 11 bases between. The CDR3 runs 13 residues. CDR1 and CDR2 (germline): SNHLY, FYNNEI. CDR3 sequence (DNA): TGTGCCAGCAGGAAAACAGAACACACTGAAGCTTTCTTT. Translation: CASRKTEHTEAFF. Full variable domain (rest looked up from reference TRBV2 and TRBJ1-1): EPEVTQTPSHQVTQMGQEVILRCVPISNHLYFYWYRQILGQKVEFLVSFYNNEISEKSEIFDDQFSVERPDGSNFTLKIRSTKLEDSAMYFCASRKTEHTEAFFGQGTRLTVV.

The V and J genes are TRBV12-3 or TRBV12-4 and TRBJ1-5; D is uncertain. The CDR3 extends over 14 amino acids. Trimming shortened V by 2 bases and J by 0 bases, and 5 bases separated the two germline ends. CDR3 sequence: CASSLNHSNQPQHF. The CDR3 nucleotides are TGTGCCAGCAGTTTAAACCATAGCAATCAGCCCCAGCATTTT.

The chain joins TRBV4-3 to TRBJ1-5; no firm D call. The CDR3 contains 15 residues. Trimming took 4 bases from V and 5 from J, leaving 15 bases between them. Germline V CDR1 and CDR2: LGHNA, YSLEER. For the CDR3, the DNA is TGCGCCAGCAGCCTCCACTCCGGGAGGTATCAGCCCCAGCATTTT. Translated: CASSLHSGRYQPQHF.

V and J are TRBV6-1 and TRBJ1-2; D gene ambiguous. Trimming pared 2 bases from V and 4 bases from J, leaving 11 bases between. This CDR3 has 14 amino acids. In germline, CDR1 is MNHNS, CDR2 SASEGT. The CDR3 reads CASSESADIYGYTF. CDR3 DNA sequence: TGTGCCAGCAGTGAAAGTGCAGACATCTATGGCTACACCTTC.

This clonotype was detected ten times or more. This chain joins TRBV20-1 and TRBJ2-5; D is uncertain. Trimming stripped 4 bases from V and 5 bases from J, with 14 bases between. The CDR3 is 13 residues long. CDR1 and CDR2 (germline): DFQATT, SNEGSKA (reference sequence). The CDR3 coding sequence is TGCAGTGCTACCTGGGGTAATAGGGAGACCCAGTACTTC. Amino acid sequence: CSATWGNRETQYF.

This clonotype was recorded many times. V usage is TRBV6-5 and J usage is TRBJ2-5, with a possible D match to TRBD1 (6 bases). The V end was cut by 6 bases, the J end by 4 bases, with 12 bases between. The CDR3 is made up of 13 amino acids. Looked up from germline, CDR1 is MNHEY and CDR2 is SVGAGI. CDR3: CASSQGTGETQYF. Here the CDR3 DNA reads TGTGCCAGCAGCCAGGGGACGGGAGAGACCCAGTACTTC.

This clonotype was detected only a few times. The rearrangement uses TRBV6-5 and TRBJ1-2; no definite D call. With 2 bases removed from V and 2 bases from J, the gap between germline ends came to 15 bases. Per the germline V gene, CDR1 is MNHEY and CDR2 is SVGAGI. The CDR3 has 16 residues. CDR3 DNA sequence: TGTGCCAGCAGTTACCGATATTCCGACGGCAACTATGGCTACACCTTC. It is translated as CASSYRYSDGNYGYTF.

Remarks on this clonotype: A much bigger clone sits one base away, suggesting this may be a read error. The gene calls are TRBV29-1 and TRBJ2-5; no firm D call. Germline values: CDR1 SQVTM, CDR2 ANQGSEA. This CDR3 spans 14 amino acids. Trimming shortened V by 2 bases and J by 6 bases, and 16 bases separated the two germline ends. CDR3 loop: CSVETERLAKTQYF. The CDR3 DNA reads as TGCAGCGTTGAAACGGAACGGTTGGCTAAGACCCAGTACTTC.

This clonotype was observed many times. The V and J genes are TRBV2 and TRBJ1-2; 7 nucleotides match TRBD1. Germline CDR1 is SNHLY and CDR2 is FYNNEI. J lost 8 bases, V lost 7 bases, and 7 bases had no gene match. The CDR3 spans 12 residues. The CDR3 coding sequence is TGTGCCAGCACCTACCAGGGGGGCGGCTACACCTTC. It codes for CASTYQGGGYTF.

V usage is TRBV7-9 and J usage is TRBJ2-7, with D perhaps TRBD1 or TRBD2 (5 bases each). The CDR3 spans 13 residues. Trimming took off 6 bases at V and 3 bases at J, with 12 bases between the two ends. Germline-derived CDR1 and CDR2 are SEHNR and FQNEAQ (reference sequence). For the CDR3, the DNA is TGTGCCAGCAGGGGCCGGGACGGCTACGAGCAGTACTTC. Its protein product is CASRGRDGYEQYF.

This clonotype was counted between two and nine times. The chain is built from TRBV5-1 and TRBJ2-7; 7 nucleotides agree with TRBD1. V was clipped by 0 bases and J by 5 bases; unmatched bases: 8. CDR3 length: 15 amino acids. The germline V gene encodes CDR1 SGHRS and CDR2 YFSETQ. The CDR3 region is CASSLVGTALDEQYF. The CDR3 DNA sequence: TGCGCCAGCAGCTTGGTCGGGACAGCTTTGGACGAGCAGTACTTC.

In this sample, this clonotype turned up many times. The V call is TRBV29-1, the J call TRBJ1-5; D gene uncertain. With 4 bases removed from V and 4 bases from J, the gap between germline ends came to 11 bases. The CDR3 loop spans 13 amino acids. Germline assignment: CDR1 SQVTM and CDR2 ANQGSEA. The CDR3 DNA follows: TGCAGCGTTGTTGCTGATGGAAATCAGCCCCAGCATTTT. Translated: CSVVADGNQPQHF.

This clonotype was found many times. The chain employs TRBV4-1 and TRBJ1-5, with D possibly being TRBD1 (5 bases). Trimming pared 7 bases from V and 0 bases from J, leaving 13 bases between. There are 15 residues in the CDR3. Germline V CDR1 and CDR2: MGHRA, YSYEKL. The CDR3 loop reads CASNQDTNSNQPQHF. CDR3 coding DNA: TGCGCCAGCAACCAGGACACGAATAGCAATCAGCCCCAGCATTTT.

The chain couples TRBV7-9 to TRBJ2-7; D is possibly TRBD1 or TRBD2 (6 bases each). The CDR3 sequence is 13 residues long. CDR1 is SEHNR, CDR2 FQNEAQ, per germline (reference sequence). The chain's CDR3 is CASSPRGMYRATV. CDR3 bases: TGTGCCAGCAGCCCCCGGGGGATGTACAGGGCTACCGTC.